In this sample, the clone carrying this T cell receptor beta chain turned up a few times. This sample is part of a study of blood T cell repertoires in COVID-19. Across the study: The study drew acute and convalescent COVID-19 samples from the United States, Italy and Spain. PBMCs, B-cell-depleted T cells, or T cells provided the cDNA or gDNA that made up the material.

The method was immunoSEQ multiplex PCR; TCRdb's version includes in-frame clones alone and lacks a portion of them. The sample lists 100,000 or so clones, 91% occurring once. This CDR3 contains 15 residues. Germline V lookup: CDR1 MNHNS, CDR2 SASEGT. V lost 0 bases and J lost 3; bases outside the gene matches: 1. The specimen was peripheral blood. The chain links TRBV6-1 to TRBJ2-7; TRBD1 matches at 11 bases. This sequence originates from a man aged 18 to 29 with acute or convalescent COVID-19. CDR3 amino acids: CASSEAGTGGYEQYF. The CDR3 DNA reads as TGTGCCAGCAGTGAAGCCGGGACAGGGGGCTACGAGCAGTACTTC.